The next 8 T cell receptor beta chains were all read from a single sample in a study of blood T cell repertoires in COVID-19. Some clones are missing from TCRdb's copy, which holds only in-frame ones; the method was immunoSEQ multiplex PCR. This sample has just over 300,000 clones, with 85% to 90% found just once. Sample: peripheral blood. The source is a woman under 40 with COVID-19, enrolled during active disease.

The chain links TRBV6-5 to TRBJ1-4; TRBD1 aligns across 7 bases. Germline trimming cut 6 bases from V and 3 bases from J; bases unmatched to any gene: 7. This CDR3 region has 15 residues. The germline V gene has CDR1 MNHEY and CDR2 SVGAGI. DNA of the CDR3: TGTGCCAGCAGATGGGCGACAGGGCCTAATGAAAAACTGTTTTTT. Amino acids: CASRWATGPNEKLFF.

The V call is TRBV11-2, the J call TRBJ1-3, with 9 positions matching TRBD1. This CDR3 spans 16 amino acids. The ends lost 1 base at V and 2 bases at J; junction bases unmatched: 3. From germline, CDR1 is SGHAT and CDR2 FQNNGV. DNA of the CDR3: TGTGCCAGCAGCTTAGTGGGACAGGGACCTGGAAACACCATATATTTT. Its translation: CASSLVGQGPGNTIYF.

This clone was picked up one time. The chain couples TRBV15 to TRBJ1-2; TRBD1 matches at 7 bases. V lost 2 bases, J lost 6 bases, and 9 bases stayed unmatched. Germline CDR1 reads LNHNV; CDR2 reads YYDKDF (reference sequence). The CDR3 spans 15 residues. In DNA form, the CDR3 reads TGTGCCACCAGCAGACGGAACACAGGGGCCCATGGCTACACCTTC. Its translation is CATSRRNTGAHGYTF.

The chain employs TRBV2 and TRBJ2-7; 11 positions agree with TRBD1. Unmatched junction bases numbered 5, after V lost 6 bases and J lost 4 bases. Germline V lookup: CDR1 SNHLY, CDR2 FYNNEI. The CDR3 contains 14 residues. CDR3 in amino acids: CASSGQGASYEQYV. The CDR3, as DNA: TGTGCCAGCAGCGGACAGGGGGCTTCTTACGAGCAGTACGTC.

The V gene is TRBV27, the J gene TRBJ2-1, with TRBD1 as a possible D gene (7 bases). The CDR3 is made up of 15 amino acids. Deletions cut 3 bases from V and 2 bases from J, with 11 bases between. The germline CDR1 and CDR2 sequences are MNHEY and SMNVEV (reference sequence). The CDR3 coding sequence is TGTGCCAGCAGTTTCACAGGGGAGGCCTACAATGAGCAGTTCTTC. Its protein is CASSFTGEAYNEQFF.

The chain uses TRBV18 and TRBJ1-6, with unresolved D. CDR3 length: 15 residues. Germline-derived CDR1 and CDR2 are KGHSH and LQKENI. V was shortened by 1 base and J by 8 bases, with 12 bases between the two germline ends. The CDR3 loop is CASSPLPSVDSPLHF. CDR3 bases: TGTGCCAGCTCACCACTCCCCTCGGTTGATTCACCCCTCCACTTT.

The V and J genes are TRBV7-2 and TRBJ1-5; TRBD1 matches at 8 bases. J was trimmed by 1 base and V by 1 base; bases with no gene match: 6. Germline V gene lookup returns CDR1 SGHTA and CDR2 FQGNSA. The CDR3 length is 17 residues. CDR3 loop: CASSLVGQGASNQPQHF. As DNA, the CDR3 is TGTGCCAGCAGCTTAGTCGGCCAGGGGGCGAGCAATCAGCCCCAGCATTTT. The variable domain in full, with the rest retrieved from reference TRBV7-2 and TRBJ1-5, is GAGVSQSPSNKVTEKGKDVELRCDPISGHTALYWYRQSLGQGLEFLIYFQGNSAPDKSGLPSDRFSAERTGGSVSTLTIQRTQQEDSAVYLCASSLVGQGASNQPQHFGDGTRLSIL.

The V call is TRBV10-3, the J call TRBJ1-2; 7 bases line up with TRBD1. Germline CDR1 is ENHRY and CDR2 is SYGVKD. The CDR3 totals 12 residues. Trimming at V came to 10 bases and at J to 7 bases, leaving 9 bases not matched to a gene. CDR3 protein: CATGQEKGGYTF. CDR3 nucleotide sequence: TGTGCCACCGGACAGGAGAAAGGTGGCTACACCTTC.